These T cell receptor beta chains were read from a single sample in a study of OX40 agonist ivuxolimab in advanced cancers. Assay used: immunoSEQ multiplex PCR; TCRdb lists only in-frame clones, some missing. Among 65,000 to 95,000 clones listed, 88% were seen once. Sample: CD4+ or CD8+ T cells sorted from blood, taken in a trial of the OX40 agonist ivuxolimab. These receptors all come from an adult with an advanced solid tumor such as melanoma, head and neck, liver or kidney cancer. CDR3s leave out the opening cysteine and the closing phenylalanine or tryptophan. Each record gives: CDR3 protein, V gene, clone size. A row's size may be missing; if present it is once, few, many or a size class.

CDR3aa: ASSRLAADTQY
v_gene: TRBV28
abundance: .

CDR3aa: ASSKRGETQY
v_gene: TRBV7-6
abundance: .

CDR3aa: ASSLTGLSTDTQY
v_gene: TRBV7-2
abundance: .

CDR3aa: AWGQGADAKNIQY
v_gene: TRBV30
abundance: .

CDR3aa: ASSVETAGNTIY
v_gene: TRBV9
abundance: few

CDR3aa: ASSQESGFNYGYT
v_gene: TRBV4-1
abundance: .

CDR3aa: ASSSIAGETQY
v_gene: TRBV5-1
abundance: .

CDR3aa: ASSSGTGREKLF
v_gene: TRBV2
abundance: .

CDR3aa: ASTLGTDTQY
v_gene: TRBV6-1
abundance: .

CDR3aa: ASSLAFDQLGRGNEQF
v_gene: TRBV5-1
abundance: .

CDR3aa: ASSPGGRGNTEAF
v_gene: TRBV5-1
abundance: .